Below, 32 T cell receptor beta chains from the same sample are listed, as sequenced in a study of CD8 T cells in ankylosing spondylitis. TCRdb reanalysed the 5' RACE reads using MiXCR and keeps one entry per CDR3 protein. Of about 260,000 distinct CDR3 sequences listed, 20% to 30% are singletons. Sequencing input: blood, either unsorted or a sorted T cell fraction (not recorded which). These receptors were collected from a male donor with ankylosing spondylitis or in good health (not recorded which).

This clonotype showed up just a few times. The V call is TRBV6-5, the J call TRBJ2-7, with 7 bases identical to TRBD2. V was clipped by 0 bases and J by 5 bases; unmatched bases: 7. Germline CDR1 and CDR2: MNHEY and SVGAGI. There are 15 residues in the CDR3. The CDR3 DNA follows: TGTGCCAGCAGTTACTCTCGACTAGCAGCCCACGAGCAGTACTTC. Its translation: CASSYSRLAAHEQYF.

Only a few counts were recorded for this clonotype. The V and J genes are TRBV29-1 and TRBJ2-3; weak D call: TRBD2 (5 bases). Trimming left V 8 bases short and J 6 bases short, with 9 bases between. This CDR3 spans 10 amino acids. Germline CDR1 SQVTM, CDR2 ANQGSEA. The CDR3 sequence is CSLRGDTQYF. The CDR3 DNA is TGCAGCCTCCGGGGTGATACGCAGTATTTT.

This clonotype was counted a few times. J is TRBJ1-2 and V is TRBV20-1, with 8 bases identical to TRBD1. From germline, CDR1 is DFQATT and CDR2 SNEGSKA (reference sequence). This CDR3 has 13 amino acids. Trimming removed 3 bases from V and 3 bases from J; junction bases left unmatched: 3. CDR3 DNA sequence: TGCAGTGCTAGGGGACAGGTTGACTATGGCTACACCTTC. Protein: CSARGQVDYGYTF.

This clonotype occurred a few times. The CDR3: CASSSLAPQYF. The CDR3 nucleotides are TGTGCCAGCAGCTCCCTGGCCCCGCAGTATTTT. The chain recombines TRBV12-3 or TRBV12-4 with TRBJ2-3, with D hard to call. V lost 6 bases, J lost 10 bases, and 11 bases lay in between. The CDR3 is made up of 11 amino acids.

This clonotype was seen a few times. The chain recombines TRBV7-9 with TRBJ1-1; 10 positions match TRBD1. The germline CDR1 and CDR2 sequences are SEHNR and FQNEAQ (reference sequence). The CDR3 has 14 amino acids. The junction had 3 bases not matched to a gene; V was cut back by 5 bases and J by 3 bases. This chain's CDR3 is CASSQGTGDTEAFF. The CDR3 DNA reads as TGTGCCAGCAGCCAAGGGACAGGGGACACTGAAGCTTTCTTT.

Concerning this clonotype: Relative to the germline gene, one junction end is altered; a read error may explain this. The chain couples TRBV12-3 or TRBV12-4 to TRBJ2-5; 10 nucleotides align to TRBD2. The CDR3 is 15 amino acids. The CDR3 is CASRLAGGTQETQYF. The CDR3 DNA reads TGTGCCAGCAGGTTAGCGGGGGGCACCCAAGAGACCCAGTACTTC.

The rearrangement links TRBV10-3 to TRBJ2-3; 10 bases are shared with TRBD2. Germline values: CDR1 ENHRY, CDR2 SYGVKD. The J segment lost 6 bases and the V segment lost 6 bases, leaving 9 bases of the junction unmatched. CDR3 length: 15 residues. The CDR3 DNA reads as TGTGCCATCAGACCCGCAGCGGGGGGGCCCGATACGCAGTATTTT. This encodes CAIRPAAGGPDTQYF.

The sample holds many counts of this clonotype. The J gene is TRBJ1-4, the V gene TRBV29-1; D not resolved. The CDR3 covers 13 residues. Germline V gene lookup returns CDR1 SQVTM and CDR2 ANQGSEA. V shed 6 bases and J shed 4 bases, with 12 bases lying between them. The CDR3 DNA is TGCAGCGTACGAGACGGAAGTAATGAAAAACTGTTTTTT. It translates to CSVRDGSNEKLFF.

CDR3 protein: CATRGTGVVNEQFF. Here the CDR3 DNA reads TGTGCCACCCGGGGGACGGGGGTGGTCAATGAGCAGTTCTTC. The V and J genes are TRBV24-1 and TRBJ2-1; D might be TRBD2 (6 bases). The germline CDR1 and CDR2 sequences are KGHDR and SFDVKD. The CDR3 consists of 14 residues. With 9 bases removed from V and 6 bases from J, the gap between germline ends came to 17 bases.

This sequence joins TRBV29-1 and TRBJ1-5; no clear D gene. The CDR3 consists of 14 residues. V was shortened by 3 bases and J by 1 base, with 10 bases between the two germline ends. CDR1 is SQVTM and CDR2 is ANQGSEA in the germline V gene. The CDR3 DNA sequence: TGCAGCGTTGAGACCGGGTCCAGCAATCAGCCCCAGCATTTT. Residues: CSVETGSSNQPQHF.

This clonotype was counted only a few times. The CDR3 DNA is TGCAGCGGGACAGGGAACACTGAAGCTTTCTTT. Its translation: CSGTGNTEAFF. V gene TRBV29-1 combines with J gene TRBJ1-1; TRBD1 matches 7 bases. The CDR3 runs 11 residues. CDR1 and CDR2 from the germline V gene are SQVTM and ANQGSEA. The ends lost 7 bases at V and 1 base at J; junction bases unmatched: 0.

Only a few counts were recorded for this clonotype. The genes are TRBV20-1 and TRBJ2-7; the match to TRBD1 covers 8 bases. V lost 6 bases to trimming and J lost 5 bases; unmatched junction nucleotides: 12. CDR3 length: 14 residues. Germline V gene lookup returns CDR1 DFQATT and CDR2 SNEGSKA (reference sequence). CDR3 protein: CSAPRDRLGHEQYF. The CDR3, as DNA: TGCAGTGCGCCCCGGGACAGGCTCGGTCACGAGCAGTACTTC.

This clonotype occurred many times. The V gene is TRBV2, the J gene TRBJ1-6; 7 nucleotides agree with TRBD1. Trimming took 8 bases from V and 10 from J; bases not matched to a gene: 8. This CDR3 spans 13 amino acids. Germline assignment: CDR1 SNHLY and CDR2 FYNNEI. The CDR3 DNA follows: TGTGCCAGCGTTGACAGGGCTTCCTCACCCCTCCACTTT. Residues: CASVDRASSPLHF.

CDR3 nucleotides: TGTGCCAGCTCAGGGGTCATGGGCACTGAAGCTTTCTTT. Translating gives CASSGVMGTEAFF. The chain couples TRBV18 to TRBJ1-1; D ambiguous. V lost 5 bases and J 4 bases, leaving 11 bases between the germline ends. CDR3 length: 13 amino acids. In germline, CDR1 is KGHSH, CDR2 LQKENI.

The chain links TRBV10-3 to TRBJ2-3; D not resolved. The V end was cut by 7 bases, the J end by 2 bases, with 13 bases between. The CDR3 is made up of 14 amino acids. Germline CDR1 ENHRY, CDR2 SYGVKD. The chain's CDR3 is CAITGPRPTDTQYF. In DNA, the CDR3 is TGTGCCATCACTGGACCCAGGCCCACAGATACGCAGTATTTT.

The CDR3 bases are TGTGCCAGCAGTTTACCGGGCACTGAAGCTTTCTTT. It codes for CASSLPGTEAFF. The J gene is TRBJ1-1, the V gene TRBV12-3 or TRBV12-4; D is uncertain. The CDR3 consists of 12 residues. The germline V and J ends were trimmed by 2 bases and 4 bases, with 5 bases remaining between them.

This sequence joins TRBV5-5 and TRBJ2-3; D is perhaps TRBD1 (6 bases). Germline CDR1 SGHKS, CDR2 YYEKEE (reference sequence). Trimming cost V 2 bases and J 2 bases, with 12 bases left between them. The CDR3 sequence is 15 residues long. The CDR3 bases are TGTGCCAGCAGCTTAGGACAGACCTACACAGATACGCAGTATTTT. Translating it yields CASSLGQTYTDTQYF.

The genes are TRBV6-1 and TRBJ2-5, with 8 bases aligning to TRBD2. The germline gives CDR1 MNHNS, CDR2 SASEGT. The CDR3 is 15 amino acids. With V trimmed by 6 bases and J by 2 bases, 8 bases remained unmatched. This CDR3 is CASRGTSRGQETQYF. CDR3 sequence (DNA): TGTGCCAGCAGGGGGACTAGTCGGGGTCAAGAGACCCAGTACTTC.

CDR3 nucleotides: TGTGCCAGCAGCTCCGGACAGTCGTTCTATGGCTACACCTTC. It encodes CASSSGQSFYGYTF. This chain joins TRBV5-4 and TRBJ1-2; possibly TRBD1 for D (6 bases). The CDR3 spans 14 residues. The germline gives CDR1 SGHNT, CDR2 YYREEE (reference sequence). V was shortened by 3 bases and J by 4 bases, with 13 bases between the two germline ends.

This chain links TRBV20-1 with TRBJ2-3; 8 nucleotides match TRBD2. CDR1 and CDR2 from the germline V gene are DFQATT and SNEGSKA (reference sequence). With V trimmed by 5 bases and J by 2 bases, 9 bases remained unmatched. CDR3 size: 15 residues. The CDR3: CSAGNSGENTDTQYF. The CDR3 DNA is TGCAGTGCTGGAAATAGCGGGGAAAACACAGATACGCAGTATTTT.

The chain joins TRBV5-4 to TRBJ2-3; 9 bases fit TRBD2. V trimming: 5 bases; J trimming: 5 bases; junction bases outside the gene matches: 6. The germline V gene encodes CDR1 SGHNT and CDR2 YYREEE (reference sequence). The CDR3 is 14 residues long. The CDR3 DNA reads as TGTGCCAGCAGATCGGTAGCGGGGGTAGATACGCAGTATTTT. Its translation is CASRSVAGVDTQYF.

To note about this clonotype: This may be a read error: a much more frequent sequence differs by one nucleotide. V and J are TRBV20-1 and TRBJ1-2, with D unresolved. The CDR3 is made up of 12 amino acids. Germline V lookup: CDR1 DFQATT, CDR2 SNEGSKA (reference sequence). CDR3: CSVAAINHGYTF. In DNA form, the CDR3 reads TGCAGTGTGGCAGCTATTAACCATGGCTACACCTTC.

The chain joins TRBV20-1 to TRBJ2-2, with 7 bases that match TRBD1. The germline gives CDR1 DFQATT, CDR2 SNEGSKA (reference sequence). This CDR3 spans 15 amino acids. J was trimmed by 0 bases and V by 6 bases; bases with no gene match: 7. This CDR3 reads CSAEGGPPNTGELFF. CDR3 coding DNA: TGCAGTGCGGAAGGGGGCCCTCCGAACACCGGGGAGCTGTTTTTT.

This clonotype was counted at least ten times. The chain employs TRBV3-1 and TRBJ2-7; D is unclear. The CDR3 runs to 13 residues. Germline V gene lookup returns CDR1 LGHDT and CDR2 YNNKEL (reference sequence). V dropped 3 bases and J dropped 5 bases, with 11 bases sitting between them. This CDR3 is CASSHSSPHEQYF. DNA of the CDR3: TGTGCCAGCAGCCATAGTTCCCCGCACGAGCAGTACTTC.

This clonotype has ten or more counts. CDR3 amino acids: CASSLGSRGPQETQYF. The CDR3 bases are TGTGCCAGCAGCTTAGGAAGCAGGGGACCCCAAGAGACCCAGTACTTC. The chain employs TRBV11-2 and TRBJ2-5, with D perhaps TRBD1 (6 bases). This CDR3 has 16 amino acids. CDR1 SGHAT and CDR2 FQNNGV come from the germline V gene. Trimming pared 1 base from V and 1 base from J, leaving 13 bases between.

This clonotype was observed at least ten times. The V call is TRBV5-6, the J call TRBJ2-1; TRBD2 is a possible D gene (5 bases). Trimming took 1 base from V and 6 from J, leaving 14 bases between them. This CDR3 comprises 15 residues. CDR1 is SGHDT and CDR2 is YYEEEE in the germline V gene. The CDR3 region has the DNA TGTGCCAGCAGCTTGTGGCCGGTGAGGGTCAATGAGCAGTTCTTC. It specifies CASSLWPVRVNEQFF.

This clonotype showed up many times. The rearrangement uses TRBV12-3 or TRBV12-4 and TRBJ1-2; D is unresolved. Trimming stripped 2 bases from V and 2 bases from J, with 6 bases between. The CDR3 consists of 13 residues. CDR3 amino acids: CASSLRQNYGYTF. CDR3 in DNA: TGTGCCAGCAGTTTACGTCAGAACTATGGCTACACCTTC.

This clonotype has a count of ten or more. CDR3 loop: CASSPGTGGHTEAFF. CDR3 bases: TGTGCCAGCAGTCCTGGGACAGGGGGCCACACTGAAGCTTTCTTT. J is TRBJ1-1 and V is TRBV12-3 or TRBV12-4; 12 bases align to TRBD1. This CDR3 contains 15 residues. The V and J ends lost 5 bases and 3 bases, in that order; junction bases with no gene match: 4.

The chain combines TRBV5-6 with TRBJ2-5, with D perhaps being TRBD1 or TRBD2 (5 bases each). The germline V gene has CDR1 SGHDT and CDR2 YYEEEE. The V gene lost 2 bases and the J gene lost 1 base, with 9 bases spanning the gap. CDR3 size: 14 residues. The CDR3 sequence is CASSFGAAQETQYF. CDR3 sequence (DNA): TGTGCCAGCAGCTTCGGGGCGGCCCAAGAGACCCAGTACTTC.

The chain joins TRBV4-1 to TRBJ2-7; 9 nucleotides match TRBD1. This CDR3 is 15 amino acids long. V trimming: 0 bases; J trimming: 4 bases; junction bases outside the gene matches: 4. Germline CDR1 reads MGHRA; CDR2 reads YSYEKL. CDR3 DNA sequence: TGCGCCAGCAGCCAAGATGGGACAGGGACGTACGAGCAGTACTTC. Its translation is CASSQDGTGTYEQYF.

This clonotype was seen at least ten times. This chain joins TRBV20-1 and TRBJ2-5; no clear D. Germline values: CDR1 DFQATT, CDR2 SNEGSKA (reference sequence). V lost 1 base, J lost 1 base, and 7 bases lay in between. The CDR3 is 13 residues long. The CDR3: CSARGVLQETQYF. The DNA of the CDR3 is TGCAGTGCTAGAGGGGTCCTCCAAGAGACCCAGTACTTC.

This clonotype was counted ten times or more. The rearrangement links TRBV29-1 to TRBJ2-7, with TRBD1 matching 8 bases. This CDR3 is built from 15 residues. Germline V lookup: CDR1 SQVTM, CDR2 ANQGSEA. The V segment lost 6 bases and the J segment 7 bases; nucleotides outside the gene matches: 17. DNA for the CDR3: TGCAGCGTCACTTCCTCCGGGACAGGTCGCCGGGAGCAGTACTTC. Translated, it gives CSVTSSGTGRREQYF.